Presented here are 25 T cell receptor beta chains from one specimen sequenced in a study of CD4+ T cells in melanoma. The repertoire was sequenced with immunoSEQ multiplex PCR; TCRdb's copy has only in-frame clones and lacks some. This table holds approximately 47,000 clones, 89% found once. The sample consisted of peripheral blood. These receptors were obtained from a human donor with melanoma.

This chain uses TRBV29-1 with TRBJ2-2, with 12 nucleotides matching TRBD1. V lost 1 base, J lost 4 bases, and 7 bases stayed unmatched. The CDR3 is made up of 17 amino acids. Germline V gives CDR1 SQVTM, CDR2 ANQGSEA. The CDR3 sequence: CSVEAVGGQGATGELFF. Written as DNA, the CDR3 is TGCAGCGTTGAAGCCGTAGGGGGACAGGGGGCCACCGGGGAGCTGTTTTTT.

V gene TRBV18 combines with J gene TRBJ2-7, with D unclear. Germline CDR1 is KGHSH and CDR2 is LQKENI. This CDR3 has 13 residues. The germline V and J ends were trimmed by 3 bases and 2 bases, with 8 bases remaining between them. In DNA, the CDR3 is TGTGCCAGCTCACCGGGCAGAGCCTACGAGCAGTACTTC. The encoded protein is CASSPGRAYEQYF.

The chain joins TRBV4-3 to TRBJ2-7; D possibly corresponds to TRBD2 (6 bases). Germline values: CDR1 LGHNA, CDR2 YSLEER. The CDR3 has 15 amino acids. Between the trimmed V and J ends, which lost 3 bases and 4 bases, there was a span of 16 bases. The CDR3: CASSHDSRGSYEQYF. CDR3 nucleotides: TGCGCCAGCAGCCACGACAGCCGGGGGTCTTACGAGCAGTACTTC.

In its sample, this clone was seen a few times. The gene calls are TRBV19 and TRBJ1-6; D ambiguous. Trimming took 1 base from V and 8 from J, leaving 15 bases between them. Germline V gene data show CDR1 as LNHDA and CDR2 as SQIVND (reference sequence). The length of the CDR3 is 16 residues. The CDR3 loop reads CASSIGNARPDSPLHF. DNA of the CDR3: TGTGCCAGTAGTATAGGAAATGCCAGACCAGATTCACCCCTCCACTTT.

The V and J genes are TRBV6-6 and TRBJ1-1; D uncertain. V was pared by 5 bases and J by 0 bases, with 10 bases between. Germline CDR1 MNHNY, CDR2 SVGAGI (reference sequence). The CDR3 is made up of 14 amino acids. The CDR3 is CASSPIGVNTEAFF. The CDR3 DNA follows: TGTGCCAGCAGTCCAATTGGGGTGAACACTGAAGCTTTCTTT.

The CDR3 reads CASSLIWASSFYSNQPQHF. The CDR3, as DNA: TGTGCCAGCAGTTTAATCTGGGCCTCGAGTTTTTATAGCAATCAGCCCCAGCATTTT. V gene TRBV28 combines with J gene TRBJ1-5, with no clear D. V was cut by 2 bases and J by 0 bases, with 20 bases left in between. CDR1 MDHEN and CDR2 SYDVKM come from the germline V gene. The CDR3 is 19 amino acids.

V and J are TRBV7-2 and TRBJ1-5; 8 bases are a match to TRBD1. Germline V gene lookup returns CDR1 SGHTA and CDR2 FQGNSA. V trimming: 1 base; J trimming: 12 bases; junction bases outside the gene matches: 8. The CDR3 covers 14 residues. In DNA, the CDR3 is TGTGCCAGCAGCTTAGAGGGCGGACAGGGCCTCCAGCATTTT. It yields the protein CASSLEGGQGLQHF.

This rearrangement joins TRBV27 to TRBJ1-4; TRBD1 matches at 7 bases. The CDR3 spans 12 residues. Germline V gene lookup returns CDR1 MNHEY and CDR2 SMNVEV (reference sequence). J lost 10 bases, V lost 3 bases, and 2 bases had no gene match. The CDR3 loop reads CASSLQGGKLFF. The CDR3 nucleotides read TGTGCCAGCAGTTTGCAGGGGGGAAAACTGTTTTTT.

The rearrangement uses TRBV28 and TRBJ1-3; possible D gene TRBD1, 6 bases. Germline V CDR1 and CDR2: MDHEN, SYDVKM. V was shortened by 5 bases and J by 6 bases, with 14 bases between the two germline ends. The CDR3 length is 14 residues. The CDR3 is CASSGGFLENTIYF. The CDR3 nucleotides are TGTGCCAGCAGTGGGGGCTTTCTGGAAAACACCATATATTTT. Complete variable domain (other parts from reference TRBV28 and TRBJ1-3): DVKVTQSSRYLVKRTGEKVFLECVQDMDHENMFWYRQDPGLGLRLIYFSYDVKMKEKGDIPEGYSVSREKKERFSLILESASTNQTSMYLCASSGGFLENTIYFGEGSWLTVV.

The CDR3 bases are TGTGCCAGCTCACCAACATCCGGCCAGGGGGCGACCGGGGAGCTGTTTTTT. Its protein product is CASSPTSGQGATGELFF. This rearrangement joins TRBV18 to TRBJ2-2; TRBD1 matches 8 bases. This CDR3 is 17 amino acids long. The V and J ends lost 2 bases and 5 bases, in that order; junction bases with no gene match: 10. Germline assignment: CDR1 KGHSH and CDR2 LQKENI.

J is TRBJ2-2 and V is TRBV15; D is perhaps TRBD1 (6 bases). In germline, CDR1 is LNHNV, CDR2 YYDKDF (reference sequence). This CDR3 is 14 amino acids long. V dropped 5 bases and J dropped 6 bases, with 13 bases sitting between them. The CDR3 reads CATSSTYRAGELFF. The CDR3 DNA reads TGTGCCACCAGCTCAACCTACAGGGCCGGGGAGCTGTTTTTT.

This clone has more than one count but fewer than ten. This chain links TRBV7-6 with TRBJ2-7, with 12 bases lining up with TRBD2. Germline loops: CDR1 SGHVS, CDR2 FNYEAQ. The CDR3 runs to 16 residues. V shed 5 bases and J 3 bases; nucleotides not matched to a gene: 8. The CDR3 loop reads CASSEGLAGAYYEQYF. The CDR3 region has the DNA TGTGCCAGCAGCGAGGGACTAGCGGGCGCTTACTACGAGCAGTACTTC.

The chain joins TRBV5-6 to TRBJ2-7; D possibly corresponds to TRBD1 (6 bases). V was shortened by 0 bases and J by 3 bases, with 10 bases between the two germline ends. The CDR3 totals 14 residues. Germline CDR1 SGHDT, CDR2 YYEEEE. In nucleotides, the CDR3 is TGTGCCAGCAGCTTGGACGGACAGATCTACGAGCAGTACTTC. It translates to CASSLDGQIYEQYF.

The chain is built from TRBV6-6 and TRBJ2-3, with 7 bases that match TRBD2. Trimming removed 7 bases from V and 5 bases from J; junction bases left unmatched: 9. CDR1 and CDR2 (germline): MNHNY, SVGAGI (reference sequence). The CDR3 totals 14 residues. The CDR3 is CASTPRGVVDTQYF. CDR3 DNA: TGTGCCAGCACCCCACGGGGGGTGGTAGATACGCAGTATTTT.

The chain couples TRBV21-1 to TRBJ2-1; whether TRBD1, the table's D call, matches the DNA was not checked. TRBV21-1 is an annotated pseudogene. CDR3 length equals 18 residues. CDR3 in DNA: TGTGCCGCCCCCAATAGGCAGACAGGGGGGAGCTCCTACAATGAGCAGTTCTTC. It specifies CAAPNRQTGGSSYNEQFF.

The V call is TRBV27, the J call TRBJ2-7; the D gene is possibly TRBD1 (6 bases). Germline V gene sequence: CDR1 MNHEY, CDR2 SMNVEV (reference sequence). This CDR3 is built from 13 residues. Trimming took off 4 bases at V and 4 bases at J, with 11 bases between the two ends. CDR3 sequence (DNA): TGTGCCAGCAGTTACAGGGAAGGATACGAGCAGTACTTC. It encodes CASSYREGYEQYF.

The chain joins TRBV6-1 to TRBJ1-2; possibly TRBD1 for D (6 bases). Trimming took off 2 bases at V and 3 bases at J, with 10 bases between the two ends. The CDR3 length is 14 residues. Per germline, CDR1 MNHNS and CDR2 SASEGT. The CDR3 DNA reads TGTGCCAGCAGTGAACAGGGGAGTGACTATGGCTACACCTTC. This encodes CASSEQGSDYGYTF.

This clone was recorded only once. This rearrangement joins TRBV7-9 to TRBJ1-4; D is unclear. The CDR3 loop spans 12 amino acids. Germline CDR1 and CDR2: SEHNR and FQNEAQ (reference sequence). The V end was cut by 0 bases, the J end by 11 bases, with 7 bases between. The CDR3 is CASSLAESKLFF. Written as DNA, the CDR3 is TGTGCCAGCAGCTTAGCAGAGAGTAAACTGTTTTTT.

The CDR3 region has the DNA TGTGCCAGCAGCTTAGAGAATCGCCAGCCCCAGCATTTT. Encoded protein: CASSLENRQPQHF. This rearrangement joins TRBV7-2 to TRBJ1-5; the D is unclear. V lost 1 base and J lost 7, with 8 bases in between. Germline V gene lookup returns CDR1 SGHTA and CDR2 FQGNSA. The length of the CDR3 is 13 residues.

J is TRBJ1-6 and V is TRBV7-9; a possible D gene is TRBD1 (5 bases). CDR3 length: 17 amino acids. Germline V CDR1 and CDR2: SEHNR, FQNEAQ (reference sequence). Trimming pared 1 base from V and 5 bases from J, leaving 15 bases between. CDR3 loop: CASSLGGGVPDNSPLHF. Written as DNA, the CDR3 is TGTGCCAGCAGCTTAGGTGGGGGAGTGCCGGATAATTCACCCCTCCACTTT.

The V and J genes are TRBV7-9 and TRBJ2-3; D is possibly TRBD2 (7 bases). The length of the CDR3 is 16 residues. Germline V gene lookup returns CDR1 SEHNR and CDR2 FQNEAQ (reference sequence). V lost 5 bases and J 2 bases, leaving 17 bases between the germline ends. CDR3 sequence (DNA): TGTGCCAGCAGCCCGAAGGGGGGGTCATTCACAGATACGCAGTATTTT. Translating it yields CASSPKGGSFTDTQYF. The whole variable domain, filled in from reference TRBV7-9 and TRBJ2-3, reads DTGVSQNPRHKITKRGQNVTFRCDPISEHNRLYWYRQTLGQGPEFLTYFQNEAQLEKSRLLSDRFSAERPKGSFSTLEIQRTEQGDSAMYLCASSPKGGSFTDTQYFGPGTRLTVL.

This chain links TRBV25-1 with TRBJ2-2; D remains unclear. Looked up from germline, CDR1 is MGHDK and CDR2 is SYGVNS. The CDR3 runs to 15 residues. Deletions cut 5 bases from V and 0 bases from J, with 10 bases between. This chain's CDR3 is CASSPRLSNTGELFF. The CDR3 nucleotides are TGTGCCAGCAGTCCCAGGTTATCGAACACCGGGGAGCTGTTTTTT.

This clone was observed once. The chain carries TRBV4-2 and TRBJ2-2; TRBD2 matches 8 bases. The CDR3 has 16 amino acids. V shed 4 bases and J 8 bases; nucleotides not matched to a gene: 12. CDR1 LGHNA and CDR2 YNFKEQ come from the germline V gene. The CDR3 spells CASSPRTGGPSGELFF. The CDR3, as DNA: TGTGCCAGCAGCCCCCGAACGGGGGGGCCTTCGGGGGAGCTGTTTTTT.

This clone was counted only a few times. This chain connects TRBV5-1 to TRBJ2-5; 9 bases line up with TRBD2. J gave up 2 bases and V 1 base, and 6 bases lay outside the gene matches. This CDR3 has 16 amino acids. Germline loops: CDR1 SGHRS, CDR2 YFSETQ. In nucleotides, the CDR3 is TGCGCCAGCAGCTTGCTCCCAGCGGGGGGACAAGAGACCCAGTACTTC. Protein product: CASSLLPAGGQETQYF.

This rearrangement joins TRBV7-8 to TRBJ2-1; weak D call: TRBD2 (6 bases). The CDR3 is made up of 15 amino acids. Per the germline V gene, CDR1 is SGHVS and CDR2 is FQNEAQ. Deletions cut 2 bases from V and 2 bases from J, with 10 bases between. The CDR3 bases are TGTGCCAGCAGCTTAATAGCGGATGCCTACAATGAGCAGTTCTTC. Translated: CASSLIADAYNEQFF.